A selection of T cell receptor beta chains follows, all from one sample in a study of blood T cell repertoires in COVID-19. Libraries were prepared by immunoSEQ multiplex PCR; TCRdb keeps only in-frame clonotypes and omits some of them. The repertoire consists of hundreds of thousands of clones, with about 86% occurring once and the leading ten covering over 1.3%. Material: peripheral blood. These receptors all come from a man older than 75 with acute or convalescent COVID-19. The CDR3 runs from the conserved cysteine through the conserved F or W. Each record gives: clone size, D gene, V gene, J gene, CDR3 DNA, CDR3 protein. D genes are given only for firm matches. The size field is filled for only some rows; it gives once, few, many or a size class.

clone size: NA; D gene: TRBD1; V gene: TRBV5-5; J gene: TRBJ2-5; CDR3 DNA: TGTGCCAGCAGGGCCGGGACAGGGGTGTGGGAGACCCAGTACTTC; CDR3 protein: CASRAGTGVWETQYF
clone size: few; D gene: NA; V gene: TRBV11-2; J gene: TRBJ2-1; CDR3 DNA: TGTGCCAGCAGCTTTAGTCTAAATGAGCAGTTCTTC; CDR3 protein: CASSFSLNEQFF
clone size: once; D gene: TRBD1; V gene: TRBV18; J gene: TRBJ2-7; CDR3 DNA: TGTGCCAGCTCACCGCCCGGGACAGCGAGGTACGAGCAGTACTTC; CDR3 protein: CASSPPGTARYEQYF
clone size: NA; D gene: TRBD1; V gene: TRBV5-8; J gene: TRBJ1-4; CDR3 DNA: TGTGCCAGCAGCTTCTCGGGGACAGCTTTTACTAATGAAAAACTGTTTTTT; CDR3 protein: CASSFSGTAFTNEKLFF
clone size: once; D gene: TRBD2; V gene: TRBV7-2; J gene: TRBJ2-5; CDR3 DNA: TGTGCCAGCAGCTTAATGAGCGGGAGGGCTCAAGAGACCCAGTACTTC; CDR3 protein: CASSLMSGRAQETQYF
clone size: NA; D gene: TRBD2; V gene: TRBV11-3; J gene: TRBJ2-1; CDR3 DNA: TGTGCCAGCAGCTTAGAAGGTTCGGGAGGTTGGAATGAGCAGTTCTTC; CDR3 protein: CASSLEGSGGWNEQFF
clone size: NA; D gene: NA; V gene: TRBV9; J gene: TRBJ1-3; CDR3 DNA: TGTGCCAGCAGCGTAGCAGGGTCTGGGAACACCATATATTTT; CDR3 protein: CASSVAGSGNTIYF
clone size: NA; D gene: TRBD1; V gene: TRBV5-4; J gene: TRBJ2-3; CDR3 DNA: TGTGCCAGCAACTCCGGACAGGGGGCTGGGAATACGCAGTATTTT; CDR3 protein: CASNSGQGAGNTQYF
clone size: few; D gene: TRBD2; V gene: TRBV3-1/TRBV3-2; J gene: TRBJ2-5; CDR3 DNA: TGTGCCAGCAGCCAAGAACTAGCGGAAGAGACCCAGTACTTC; CDR3 protein: CASSQELAEETQYF
clone size: NA; D gene: NA; V gene: TRBV3-1/TRBV3-2; J gene: TRBJ2-5; CDR3 DNA: TGTGCCAGCAGCCAATCGGCGGGTCAAGAGACCCAGTACTTC; CDR3 protein: CASSQSAGQETQYF
clone size: NA; D gene: TRBD1; V gene: TRBV27; J gene: TRBJ2-7; CDR3 DNA: TGTGCCAGCAGTATACAGGGGCAGAGCTCCTACGAGCAGTACTTC; CDR3 protein: CASSIQGQSSYEQYF
clone size: NA; D gene: TRBD1; V gene: TRBV27; J gene: TRBJ1-5; CDR3 DNA: TGTGCCAGCAGTACAGGGGGTCCTCAGTCCCAGCATTTT; CDR3 protein: CASSTGGPQSQHF
clone size: NA; D gene: TRBD1; V gene: TRBV28; J gene: TRBJ2-7; CDR3 DNA: TGTGCCAGCAGTTCCCCTCAGGGGGCTTACTACGAGCAGTACTTC; CDR3 protein: CASSSPQGAYYEQYF
clone size: NA; D gene: TRBD1; V gene: TRBV25-1; J gene: TRBJ2-3; CDR3 DNA: TGTGCCAGCAGTGACGGACAGGGGCCTTTCACAGATACGCAGTATTTT; CDR3 protein: CASSDGQGPFTDTQYF
clone size: NA; D gene: TRBD1; V gene: TRBV7-2; J gene: TRBJ2-5; CDR3 DNA: TGTGCCAGCAGCTTAGACAGGGGGCTTTCGGAGACCCAGTACTTC; CDR3 protein: CASSLDRGLSETQYF
clone size: NA; D gene: NA; V gene: TRBV7-3; J gene: TRBJ1-1; CDR3 DNA: TGTGCCAGCAGCTTATCCCCCGGGACAAGTGAAGCTTTCTTT; CDR3 protein: CASSLSPGTSEAFF
clone size: many; D gene: NA; V gene: TRBV3-1/TRBV3-2; J gene: TRBJ1-1; CDR3 DNA: TGTGCCAGCTCGAGAGGCGGCCGAAGGACTGAAGCTTTCTTT; CDR3 protein: CASSRGGRRTEAFF
clone size: once; D gene: TRBD1; V gene: TRBV6-5; J gene: TRBJ2-3; CDR3 DNA: TGTGCCAGCAGTATTACAGGGGTTTCCACAGATACGCAGTATTTT; CDR3 protein: CASSITGVSTDTQYF
clone size: NA; D gene: TRBD2; V gene: TRBV27; J gene: TRBJ2-1; CDR3 DNA: TGTGCCAGCAGTTCATCAGCGGGAGCATTCTATGAGCAGTTCTTC; CDR3 protein: CASSSSAGAFYEQFF
clone size: NA; D gene: NA; V gene: TRBV23-1; J gene: TRBJ1-2; CDR3 DNA: TGCGCCAGCGACGGGGGATGGAGGTATGGCTACACCTTC; CDR3 protein: CASDGGWRYGYTF
clone size: NA; D gene: NA; V gene: TRBV2; J gene: TRBJ1-2; CDR3 DNA: TGTGCCAGCAGTCCCAGGGCGGTGAACTATGGCTACACCTTC; CDR3 protein: CASSPRAVNYGYTF
clone size: NA; D gene: NA; V gene: TRBV5-6; J gene: TRBJ2-3; CDR3 DNA: TGTGCCAGCAGCTTGGACAGACCTTCAGATACGCAGTATTTT; CDR3 protein: CASSLDRPSDTQYF
clone size: few; D gene: NA; V gene: TRBV7-3; J gene: TRBJ1-1; CDR3 DNA: TGTGCCAGCAGCTTGGGCAGGAACACTGAAGCTTTCTTT; CDR3 protein: CASSLGRNTEAFF
clone size: once; D gene: NA; V gene: TRBV12-3/TRBV12-4; J gene: TRBJ2-5; CDR3 DNA: TGTGCCAGCAGCTCGAGGGGGTGGGAGACCCAGTACTTC; CDR3 protein: CASSSRGWETQYF